The 17 T cell receptor beta chains reported below all come from one sample, sequenced in a study of blood T cell repertoires in COVID-19. Some clones are missing from TCRdb's copy, which holds only in-frame ones; the method was immunoSEQ multiplex PCR. The sample consists of about 240,000 clones, just under 85% of them appearing once. Material: peripheral blood. Receptors were obtained from a woman of 80 years or more with acute or convalescent COVID-19.

The rearrangement joins TRBV15 to TRBJ1-1; D gene uncertain. Germline V lookup: CDR1 LNHNV, CDR2 YYDKDF (reference sequence). Trimming left V 5 bases short and J 11 bases short, with 24 bases between. This CDR3 has 15 amino acids. The CDR3 reads CATSRNMDFSALAFF. CDR3 nucleotides: TGTGCCACCAGCCGGAACATGGACTTTTCGGCGCTCGCTTTCTTT. The variable domain in full, completed from reference TRBV15 and TRBJ1-1, reads DAMVIQNPRYQVTQFGKPVTLSCSQTLNHNVMYWYQQKSSQAPKLLFHYYDKDFNNEADTPDNFQSRRPNTSFCFLDIRSPGLGDTAMYLCATSRNMDFSALAFFGQGTRLTVV.

The chain recombines TRBV5-4 with TRBJ1-2, with 7 bases aligning to TRBD1. The V segment lost 5 bases and the J segment 2 bases; nucleotides outside the gene matches: 9. Germline CDR1 is SGHNT and CDR2 is YYREEE (reference sequence). CDR3 length equals 15 residues. The CDR3 DNA reads as TGTGCCAGCAGTTTAATCGGGACAGCGAACTATGGCTACACCTTC. It specifies CASSLIGTANYGYTF.

The chain has TRBV6-4 and TRBJ1-2, with D maybe TRBD1 (6 bases). The germline V gene has CDR1 MRHNA and CDR2 SNTAGT. Trimming took 6 bases from V and 0 from J, leaving 11 bases between them. The CDR3 has 14 amino acids. In DNA form, the CDR3 reads TGTGCCAGCAGGAGACAGGTCACTAACTATGGCTACACCTTC. This sequence encodes CASRRQVTNYGYTF.

The chain carries TRBV25-1 and TRBJ1-1; D might be TRBD1 (5 bases). V was cut by 5 bases and J by 3 bases, with 16 bases left in between. The CDR3 has 15 residues. Germline V gene lookup returns CDR1 MGHDK and CDR2 SYGVNS. This CDR3 reads CASSTPRGGYTEAFF. For the CDR3, the DNA is TGTGCCAGCAGTACCCCACGGGGGGGATACACTGAAGCTTTCTTT. The full variable domain, rest sourced from reference TRBV25-1 and TRBJ1-1, is EADIYQTPRYLVIGTGKKITLECSQTMGHDKMYWYQQDPGMELHLIHYSYGVNSTEKGDLSSESTVSRIRTEHFPLTLESARPSHTSQYLCASSTPRGGYTEAFFGQGTRLTVV.

The V call is TRBV19, the J call TRBJ1-4; no definite D call. Trimming took off 5 bases at V and 7 bases at J, with 17 bases between the two ends. The CDR3 contains 15 residues. Germline CDR1 and CDR2: LNHDA and SQIVND (reference sequence). The CDR3 region is CASSPSGRASEKLFF. The CDR3 nucleotides read TGTGCCAGTAGTCCCTCGGGAAGGGCCTCTGAAAAACTGTTTTTT.

The chain is built from TRBV2 and TRBJ2-4; tentative D call: TRBD1 (7 bases). This CDR3 is built from 15 residues. Germline V gives CDR1 SNHLY, CDR2 FYNNEI. The V end lost 9 bases, the J end lost 0 bases, and 15 bases lay between the germline ends. CDR3 sequence reads: CASGGTELAKNIQYF. The DNA for the CDR3 is TGTGCCAGTGGGGGGACAGAGTTAGCCAAAAACATTCAGTACTTC.

The CDR3 DNA reads as TGTGCCAGCCACCCACCCGGGACAGGGACCTACGAGCAGTACTTC. Its translation is CASHPPGTGTYEQYF. This sequence joins TRBV6-5 and TRBJ2-7, with TRBD1 matching over 9 bases. Germline V gene sequence: CDR1 MNHEY, CDR2 SVGAGI. This CDR3 is built from 15 residues. After removal of 8 bases from V and 2 bases from J, the junction contained 10 bases not matched to a gene.

This chain joins TRBV18 and TRBJ1-5; tentative D call: TRBD1 (5 bases). CDR3 size: 17 residues. Germline-derived CDR1 and CDR2 are KGHSH and LQKENI. V was clipped by 3 bases and J by 2 bases, with 17 bases between them. Here the CDR3 DNA reads TGTGCCAGCTCACCCGGCGGGGTTGAGACAGGCAATCAGCCCCAGCATTTT. The encoded protein is CASSPGGVETGNQPQHF.

The gene calls are TRBV3-1 (or the pseudogene TRBV3-2) and TRBJ2-1; D perhaps matches TRBD2 (5 bases). From germline, CDR1 is LGHDT and CDR2 YNNKEL (reference sequence). The CDR3 runs to 14 residues. V was clipped by 1 base and J by 6 bases, with 10 bases between them. This CDR3 is CASSQVALANEQFF. CDR3 bases: TGTGCCAGCAGCCAAGTAGCGTTGGCCAATGAGCAGTTCTTC.

This chain links TRBV27 with TRBJ2-3; 7 bases are shared with TRBD2. CDR3 length equals 14 residues. Per the germline V gene, CDR1 is MNHEY and CDR2 is SMNVEV (reference sequence). V was clipped by 6 bases and J by 4 bases; unmatched bases: 7. DNA for the CDR3: TGTGCCAGCAGCCCACTAGCGAGTGCAGATACGCAGTATTTT. Translating it yields CASSPLASADTQYF.

The chain uses TRBV28 and TRBJ1-2; weak D call: TRBD1 (5 bases). V shed 3 bases and J shed 2 bases, with 13 bases lying between them. This CDR3 is built from 15 residues. Germline values: CDR1 MDHEN, CDR2 SYDVKM. Written as DNA, the CDR3 is TGTGCCAGCAGTTTTTTTAATAGGGGAAACTATGGCTACACCTTC. It is translated as CASSFFNRGNYGYTF.

The V call is TRBV18, the J call TRBJ2-1, with 10 nucleotides matching TRBD2. The J segment lost 6 bases and the V segment lost 0 bases, leaving 5 bases of the junction unmatched. CDR3 length equals 16 residues. Germline V gene data show CDR1 as KGHSH and CDR2 as LQKENI. The CDR3, as DNA: TGTGCCAGCTCACCACCGCGGGGACTAGCGATCAATGAGCAGTTCTTC. Residues: CASSPPRGLAINEQFF.

The chain combines TRBV2 with TRBJ1-3, with TRBD1 matching over 8 bases. The V gene end was trimmed by 4 bases and the J gene end by 12 bases; junction bases not matched to a gene: 14. This CDR3 spans 15 amino acids. Germline V lookup: CDR1 SNHLY, CDR2 FYNNEI. The CDR3 DNA follows: TGTGCCAGCAGTGCATCGACAGGGGCCCGAGGGGGCATATATTTT. Protein: CASSASTGARGGIYF.

The chain employs TRBV9 and TRBJ2-5, with a tentative D call TRBD1 (6 bases). Germline CDR1 SGDLS, CDR2 YYNGEE. Trimming pared 1 base from V and 1 base from J, leaving 11 bases between. The CDR3 length is 15 residues. DNA of the CDR3: TGTGCCAGCAGCGTAAACACAGGGCGCCAAGAGACCCAGTACTTC. The encoded protein is CASSVNTGRQETQYF. The complete variable domain, with remaining parts taken from reference TRBV9 and TRBJ2-5, reads DSGVTQTPKHLITATGQRVTLRCSPRSGDLSVYWYQQSLDQGLQFLIQYYNGEERAKGNILERFSAQQFPDLHSELNLSSLELGDSALYFCASSVNTGRQETQYFGPGTRLLVL.

The CDR3 DNA sequence: TGTGCCAGCAGTGAGGGAGCAGCTTCTTTTAACTATGGCTACACCTTC. This sequence encodes CASSEGAASFNYGYTF. The rearrangement joins TRBV2 to TRBJ1-2, with D uncertain. The CDR3 length is 16 residues. Germline assignment: CDR1 SNHLY and CDR2 FYNNEI. V dropped 3 bases and J dropped 1 base, with 15 bases sitting between them. The variable domain in full, completed from reference TRBV2 and TRBJ1-2, reads EPEVTQTPSHQVTQMGQEVILRCVPISNHLYFYWYRQILGQKVEFLVSFYNNEISEKSEIFDDQFSVERPDGSNFTLKIRSTKLEDSAMYFCASSEGAASFNYGYTFGSGTRLTVV.

This clone was seen only once. The chain uses TRBV3-1 (or the pseudogene TRBV3-2) and TRBJ1-2; no clear D. V shed 1 base and J shed 5 bases, with 17 bases lying between them. CDR1 is LGHDT and CDR2 is YNNKEL in the germline V gene (reference sequence). The CDR3 is 16 residues long. The DNA of the CDR3 is TGTGCCAGCAGCCAAGGAGGATCCAAAGTCTTTTATGGCTACACCTTC. As protein: CASSQGGSKVFYGYTF.

This chain connects TRBV19 to TRBJ2-3; maybe TRBD1 (7 bases). V was pared by 9 bases and J by 0 bases, with 16 bases between. CDR1 and CDR2 from the germline V gene are LNHDA and SQIVND (reference sequence). There are 15 residues in the CDR3. DNA for the CDR3: TGTGCCAGCCTACCCGCAGGGGGGAGCACAGATACGCAGTATTTT. It is translated as CASLPAGGSTDTQYF.